This T cell receptor beta chain was found in a study of blood T cell repertoires in COVID-19. At the level of the study: Whether acute or convalescent, the COVID-19 samples came from the United States, Italy and Spain. T cells, B-cell-depleted T cells, or PBMCs supplied cDNA or gDNA.

The assay was immunoSEQ multiplex PCR, and TCRdb's table has in-frame clones only and misses some. The top ten clones hold less than 15% of a sample with roughly 200,000 clones, around 83% of them seen once. What was sequenced was peripheral blood. The TCR originated in a human donor in a cohort sampled during active COVID-19.

CDR3 sequence (DNA): TGCGCCAGCAGCCCACGGACAGGGGCCGGGGAGCTGTTTTTT. Translating gives CASSPRTGAGELFF. This chain uses TRBV5-1 with TRBJ2-2; 9 nucleotides match TRBD1. The CDR3 has 14 residues. J was trimmed by 6 bases and V by 4 bases; bases with no gene match: 4. Germline V CDR1 and CDR2: SGHRS, YFSETQ.